This T cell receptor beta chain was identified in a study of a mutant IDH1 vaccine in newly diagnosed glioma. Study at large: Averaging 40.4 years of age, treated patients were roughly 60% male and approximately 38% female.

On this clone: Its antigen is unknown.

Time point meaning: week 35, safety follow-up. The study gave 300 ug of mutant IDH1 20-mer peptide per vaccine dose, with topical imiquimod. Looked up from germline, CDR1 is MNHEY and CDR2 is SVGAGI. V was clipped by 5 bases and J by 2 bases, with 15 bases between them. The length of the CDR3 is 15 residues. Using immunoSEQ multiplex PCR, the repertoire was profiled, and TCRdb retains in-frame clones only, with some absent. The sample yields around 70,000 clones, approximately 81% seen once. The rearrangement links TRBV6-5 to TRBJ1-2; D remains unclear. Sequenced material: PBMCs, taken from a glioma patient whose treatment included an IDH1 peptide vaccine. The source of this sequence is a young man with glioma. This CDR3 reads CASSIDGRLNYGYTF. The CDR3 region has the DNA TGTGCCAGCAGTATAGATGGACGGCTGAACTATGGCTACACCTTC.